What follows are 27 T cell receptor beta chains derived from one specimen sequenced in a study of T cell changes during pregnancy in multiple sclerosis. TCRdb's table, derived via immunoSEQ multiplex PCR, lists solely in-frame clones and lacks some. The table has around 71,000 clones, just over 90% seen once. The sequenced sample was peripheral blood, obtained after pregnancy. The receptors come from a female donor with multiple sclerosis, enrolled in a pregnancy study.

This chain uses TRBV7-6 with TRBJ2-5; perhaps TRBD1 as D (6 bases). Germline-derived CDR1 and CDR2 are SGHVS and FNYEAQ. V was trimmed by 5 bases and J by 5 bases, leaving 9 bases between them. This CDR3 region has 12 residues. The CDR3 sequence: CASSDRRETQYF. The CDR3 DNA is TGTGCCAGCAGCGACAGGAGGGAGACCCAGTACTTC.

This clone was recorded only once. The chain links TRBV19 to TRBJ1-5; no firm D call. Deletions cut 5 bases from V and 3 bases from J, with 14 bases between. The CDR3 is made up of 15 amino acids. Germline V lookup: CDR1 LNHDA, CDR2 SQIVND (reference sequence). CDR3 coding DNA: TGTGCCAGTAGTGATCAGCAGGAATTCAATCAGCCCCAGCATTTT. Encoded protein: CASSDQQEFNQPQHF.

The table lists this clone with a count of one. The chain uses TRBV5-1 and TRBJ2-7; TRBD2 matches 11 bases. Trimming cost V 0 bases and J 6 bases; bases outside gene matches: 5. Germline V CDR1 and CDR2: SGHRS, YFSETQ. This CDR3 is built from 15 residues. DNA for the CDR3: TGCGCCAGCAGCTTGGGGGGACTAGCGGAGGGCGAGCAGTACTTC. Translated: CASSLGGLAEGEQYF.

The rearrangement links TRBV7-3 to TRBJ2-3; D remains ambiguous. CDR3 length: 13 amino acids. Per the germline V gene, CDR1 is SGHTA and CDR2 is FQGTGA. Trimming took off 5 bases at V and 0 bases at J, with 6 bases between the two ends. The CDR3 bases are TGTGCCAGCAGCCCCCCTAGCACAGATACGCAGTATTTT. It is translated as CASSPPSTDTQYF.

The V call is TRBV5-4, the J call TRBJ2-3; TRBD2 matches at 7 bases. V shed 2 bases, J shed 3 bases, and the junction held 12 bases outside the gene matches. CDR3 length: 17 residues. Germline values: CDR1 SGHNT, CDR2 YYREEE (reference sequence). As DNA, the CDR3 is TGTGCCAGCAGCTTAGATACCTCAGGCGGGAGTACAGATACGCAGTATTTT. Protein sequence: CASSLDTSGGSTDTQYF.

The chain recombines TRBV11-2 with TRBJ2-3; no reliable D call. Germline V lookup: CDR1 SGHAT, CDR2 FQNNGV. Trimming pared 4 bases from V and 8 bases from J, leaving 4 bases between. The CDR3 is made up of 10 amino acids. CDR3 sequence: CASSSPTQYF. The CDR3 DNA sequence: TGTGCCAGCAGCTCTCCTACGCAGTATTTT.

The CDR3 coding sequence is TGCGCCAGCAGCTTGGTGAGGAACAGGGACGATGAGCAGTTCTTC. Its protein is CASSLVRNRDDEQFF. This chain connects TRBV5-1 to TRBJ2-1, with D possibly matching TRBD1 (6 bases). This CDR3 region has 15 residues. The ends were cut back, 0 bases at V and 8 bases at J, with 15 bases in the middle. The germline V gene encodes CDR1 SGHRS and CDR2 YFSETQ.

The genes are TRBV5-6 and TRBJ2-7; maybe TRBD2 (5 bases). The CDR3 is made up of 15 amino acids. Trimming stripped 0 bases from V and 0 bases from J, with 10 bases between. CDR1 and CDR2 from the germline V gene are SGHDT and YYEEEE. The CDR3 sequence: CASSLGPGNSYEQYF. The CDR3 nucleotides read TGTGCCAGCAGCTTGGGTCCCGGGAACTCCTACGAGCAGTACTTC. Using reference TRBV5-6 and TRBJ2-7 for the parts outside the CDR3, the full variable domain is DAGVTQSPTHLIKTRGQQVTLRCSPKSGHDTVSWYQQALGQGPQFIFQYYEEEERQRGNFPDRFSGHQFPNYSSELNVNALLLGDSALYLCASSLGPGNSYEQYFGPGTRLTVT.

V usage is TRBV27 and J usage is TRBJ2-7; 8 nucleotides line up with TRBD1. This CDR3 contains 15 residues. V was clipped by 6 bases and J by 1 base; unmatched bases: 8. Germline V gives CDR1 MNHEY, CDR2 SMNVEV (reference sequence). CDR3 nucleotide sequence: TGTGCCAGCAGGGAACAGGGGGGTCCGTCCTACGAGCAGTACTTC. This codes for CASREQGGPSYEQYF.

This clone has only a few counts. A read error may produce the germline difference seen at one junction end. The CDR3 here is CASSHQQGGNAGELFF. As DNA, the CDR3 is TGTGCCAGCAGCCACCAACAGGGGGGGAACGCCGGGGAGCTGTTTTTT. The chain joins TRBV7-3 to TRBJ2-2; weak D call: TRBD1 (8 bases). Germline V gene data show CDR1 as SGHTA and CDR2 as FQGTGA. This CDR3 is 16 amino acids long.

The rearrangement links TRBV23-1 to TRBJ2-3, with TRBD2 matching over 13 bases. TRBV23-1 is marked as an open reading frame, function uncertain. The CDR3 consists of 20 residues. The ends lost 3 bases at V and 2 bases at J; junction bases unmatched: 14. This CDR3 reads CASSQRRLAGGGLVTDTQYF. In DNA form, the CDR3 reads TGCGCCAGCAGTCAGCGGAGACTAGCGGGAGGAGGGTTGGTCACAGATACGCAGTATTTT.

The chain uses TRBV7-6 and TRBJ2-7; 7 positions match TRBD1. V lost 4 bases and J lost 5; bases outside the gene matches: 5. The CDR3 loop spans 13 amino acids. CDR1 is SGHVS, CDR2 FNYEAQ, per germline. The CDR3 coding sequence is TGTGCCAGCAGCTCCATACAGGGGAACGAGCAGTACTTC. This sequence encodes CASSSIQGNEQYF.

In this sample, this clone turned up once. In DNA form, the CDR3 reads TGTGCCAGCAGTCTACCATGGGCGGAGGGCAATCAGCCCCAGCATTTT. Protein: CASSLPWAEGNQPQHF. This sequence joins TRBV28 and TRBJ1-5; D gene ambiguous. The length of the CDR3 is 16 residues. CDR1 is MDHEN, CDR2 SYDVKM, per germline. With 5 bases removed from V and 2 bases from J, the gap between germline ends came to 16 bases. The complete variable domain, with remaining parts taken from reference TRBV28 and TRBJ1-5, reads DVKVTQSSRYLVKRTGEKVFLECVQDMDHENMFWYRQDPGLGLRLIYFSYDVKMKEKGDIPEGYSVSREKKERFSLILESASTNQTSMYLCASSLPWAEGNQPQHFGDGTRLSIL.

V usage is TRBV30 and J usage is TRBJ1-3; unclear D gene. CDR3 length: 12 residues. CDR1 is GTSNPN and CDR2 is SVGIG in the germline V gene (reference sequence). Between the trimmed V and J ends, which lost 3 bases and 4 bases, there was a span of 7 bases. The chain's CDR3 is CAWSPGGNTIYF. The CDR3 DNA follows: TGTGCCTGGAGCCCGGGGGGAAACACCATATATTTT.

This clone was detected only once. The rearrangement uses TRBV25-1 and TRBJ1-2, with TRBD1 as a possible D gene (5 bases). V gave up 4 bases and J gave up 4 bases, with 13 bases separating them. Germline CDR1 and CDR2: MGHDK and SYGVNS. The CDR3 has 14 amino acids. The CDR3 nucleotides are TGTGCCAGCAGTGCCTCCGGGGGTGGCTATGGCTACACCTTC. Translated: CASSASGGGYGYTF.

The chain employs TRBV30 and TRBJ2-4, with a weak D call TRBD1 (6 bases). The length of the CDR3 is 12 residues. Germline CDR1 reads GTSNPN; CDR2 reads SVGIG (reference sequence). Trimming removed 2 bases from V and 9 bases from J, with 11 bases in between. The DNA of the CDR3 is TGTGCCTGGAGTACCCAGGGGAGCATTCAGTACTTC. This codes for CAWSTQGSIQYF.

The CDR3 bases are TGTGCCAGCAGTCTATCCACTAGGGCAGCGAGCTCCTACGAGCAGTACTTC. It specifies CASSLSTRAASSYEQYF. This chain joins TRBV28 and TRBJ2-7; weak D call: TRBD2 (5 bases). The CDR3 is 17 amino acids. In germline, CDR1 is MDHEN, CDR2 SYDVKM. The V end lost 5 bases, the J end lost 0 bases, and 20 bases lay between the germline ends.

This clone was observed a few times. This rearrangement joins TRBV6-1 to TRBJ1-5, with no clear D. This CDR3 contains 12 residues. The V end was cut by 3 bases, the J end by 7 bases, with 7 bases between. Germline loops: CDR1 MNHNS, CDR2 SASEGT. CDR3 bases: TGTGCCAGCAGTGATTGGCACCAGCCCCAGCATTTT. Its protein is CASSDWHQPQHF.

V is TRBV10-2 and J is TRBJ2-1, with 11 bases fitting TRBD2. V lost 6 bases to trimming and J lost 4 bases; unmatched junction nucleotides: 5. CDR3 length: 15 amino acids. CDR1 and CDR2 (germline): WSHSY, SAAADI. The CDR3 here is CASSSTSGSYNEQFF. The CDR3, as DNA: TGCGCCAGCAGCAGTACTAGCGGGAGTTACAATGAGCAGTTCTTC.

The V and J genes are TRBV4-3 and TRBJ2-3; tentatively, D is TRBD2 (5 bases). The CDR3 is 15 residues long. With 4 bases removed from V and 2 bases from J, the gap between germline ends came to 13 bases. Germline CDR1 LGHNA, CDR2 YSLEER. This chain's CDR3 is CASSPGSINTDTQYF. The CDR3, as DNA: TGCGCCAGCAGCCCGGGGAGTATAAACACAGATACGCAGTATTTT.

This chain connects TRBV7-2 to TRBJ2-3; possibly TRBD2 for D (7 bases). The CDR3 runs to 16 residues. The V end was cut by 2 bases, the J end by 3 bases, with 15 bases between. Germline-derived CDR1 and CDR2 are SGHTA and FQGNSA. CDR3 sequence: CASSLQGSGMTDTQYF. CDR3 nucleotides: TGTGCCAGCAGCTTACAGGGGAGCGGGATGACAGATACGCAGTATTTT.

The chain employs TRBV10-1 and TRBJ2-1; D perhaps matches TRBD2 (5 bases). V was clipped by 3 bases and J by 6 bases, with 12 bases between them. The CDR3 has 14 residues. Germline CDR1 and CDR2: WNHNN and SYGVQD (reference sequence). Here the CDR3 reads CASSEWKGGNEQFF. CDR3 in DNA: TGCGCCAGCAGTGAATGGAAAGGAGGCAATGAGCAGTTCTTC.

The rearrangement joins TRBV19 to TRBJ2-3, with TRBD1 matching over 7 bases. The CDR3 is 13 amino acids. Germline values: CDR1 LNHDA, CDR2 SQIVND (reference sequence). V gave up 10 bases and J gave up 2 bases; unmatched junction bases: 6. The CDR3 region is CATVQGNTDTQYF. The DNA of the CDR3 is TGTGCCACCGTACAGGGGAACACAGATACGCAGTATTTT.

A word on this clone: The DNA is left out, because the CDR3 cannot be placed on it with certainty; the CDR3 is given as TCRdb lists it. The CDR3 here is CAICPGRVGTGELFF. The chain is built from TRBV10-3 and TRBJ2-2; the table assigns TRBD2, which was not confirmed against the DNA. The CDR3 is made up of 15 amino acids, end residues included. Germline values: CDR1 ENHRY, CDR2 SYGVKD.

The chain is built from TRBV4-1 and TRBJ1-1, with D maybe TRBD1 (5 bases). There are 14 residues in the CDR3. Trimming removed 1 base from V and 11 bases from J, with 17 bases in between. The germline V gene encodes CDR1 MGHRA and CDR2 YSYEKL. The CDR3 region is CASSQVGGRGTAFF. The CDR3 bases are TGCGCCAGCAGCCAAGTGGGAGGGAGAGGGACGGCTTTCTTT.

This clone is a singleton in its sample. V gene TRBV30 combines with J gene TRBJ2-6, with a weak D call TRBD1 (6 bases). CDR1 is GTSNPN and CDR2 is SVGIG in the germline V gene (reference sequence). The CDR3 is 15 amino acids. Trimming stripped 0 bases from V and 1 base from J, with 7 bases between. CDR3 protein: CAWSVGGSGANVLTF. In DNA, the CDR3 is TGTGCCTGGAGTGTAGGGGGTTCTGGGGCCAACGTCCTGACTTTC. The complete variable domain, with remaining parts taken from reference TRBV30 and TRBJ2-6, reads SQTIHQWPATLVQPVGSPLSLECTVEGTSNPNLYWYRQAAGRGLQLLFYSVGIGQISSEVPQNLSASRPQDRQFILSSKKLLLSDSGFYLCAWSVGGSGANVLTFGAGSRLTVL.

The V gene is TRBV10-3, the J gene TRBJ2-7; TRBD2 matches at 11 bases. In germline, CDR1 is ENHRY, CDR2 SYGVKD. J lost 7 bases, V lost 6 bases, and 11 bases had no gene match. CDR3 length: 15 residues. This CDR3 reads CAISPRTSGFGEQYF. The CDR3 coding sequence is TGTGCCATCAGCCCCCGGACTAGCGGGTTTGGTGAGCAGTACTTC.